The T cell receptor (beta chain) under discussion was sequenced for a study of blood T cell repertoires in COVID-19 (dated by TCRdb to the early 2020s). General notes on the study: Samples covering the acute and convalescent phases of COVID-19 were provided by collaborators in the United States, Italy and Spain. The prospective study material was composed of cDNA or gDNA derived from T cells, B-cell-depleted T cells, or PBMCs. The dataset comprised deeply sampled blood TCRbeta repertoires from subjects exposed to, actively infected with, or recovered from COVID-19. A freely available public database, intended as a resource for researchers studying the immune response to SARS-CoV-2, is where the repertoires were released. The samples were drawn from two sources: the first 160 participants of the ongoing ImmuneRACE study, and 1,200 or so subjects contributed by 6 global collaborators. Sample metadata almost always included a de-identified subject ID, COVID-19 status, age in years and sex. Where available, HLA class I and class II types were taken from metadata supplied by the sample provider and were not determined by assay-based typing. The paper as a whole reports these results and caveats: The quantity of clinical and demographic metadata differed by source and by participant and was supplied without curation.

The immunoSEQ Assay, a bias-controlled multiplex PCR, was used to amplify TCRbeta CDR3 regions from genomic DNA. Under the source paper's analysis protocol: Nucleated cell counts per sample were estimated from amplification of reference gene primers within the assay. Sequence reads were collapsed and filtered to measure the absolute abundance of every unique TCRbeta CDR3 rearrangement. For each sample, productive Simpson clonality was calculated as the square root of Simpson's diversity index over productive rearrangements. The table comes from immuneACCESS by way of TCRdb, which keeps in-frame sequences with V and J called. Part of the clones is missing from these tables; in studies checked, under half for an unresolved V gene and the rest for unknown reasons. Clone size and the V and J calls come from that table; the DNA yielded D and trimming. A total of roughly 77,000 clones appear in this sample, 85% to 90% of them only once. In total, the top ten clones hold about 4.5% of the sample.

Worth noting for this clone: Which antigen it targets is not known. Base quality data are lacking; no much larger clone is found one base away.

The germline V gene encodes CDR1 KGHSH and CDR2 LQKENI. V sheds 4 bases and J sheds 0 bases, leaving 6 bases between their ends. The CDR3 runs 14 residues from the cysteine to the phenylalanine. CDR3 DNA is the only sequence kept; it has 42 bases, read in frame from the first base. Whole blood was collected in K2EDTA tubes by collaborating institutions according to the institutions' own protocols. For TCRbeta analysis, collaborator samples were shipped as frozen whole blood, as isolated PBMCs, or as DNA extracted from either sample type. Sequencing was carried out using peripheral blood. The clonotype comes from a man between 45 and 60 years old with active COVID-19. This sequence uses TRBV18 and TRBJ1-4; the D region possibly corresponds to TRBD1 (6 bases align). The DNA is TGTGCCAGCTCACAGGGGGCAACTAATGAAAAACTGTTTTTT. It codes for CASSQGATNEKLFF.